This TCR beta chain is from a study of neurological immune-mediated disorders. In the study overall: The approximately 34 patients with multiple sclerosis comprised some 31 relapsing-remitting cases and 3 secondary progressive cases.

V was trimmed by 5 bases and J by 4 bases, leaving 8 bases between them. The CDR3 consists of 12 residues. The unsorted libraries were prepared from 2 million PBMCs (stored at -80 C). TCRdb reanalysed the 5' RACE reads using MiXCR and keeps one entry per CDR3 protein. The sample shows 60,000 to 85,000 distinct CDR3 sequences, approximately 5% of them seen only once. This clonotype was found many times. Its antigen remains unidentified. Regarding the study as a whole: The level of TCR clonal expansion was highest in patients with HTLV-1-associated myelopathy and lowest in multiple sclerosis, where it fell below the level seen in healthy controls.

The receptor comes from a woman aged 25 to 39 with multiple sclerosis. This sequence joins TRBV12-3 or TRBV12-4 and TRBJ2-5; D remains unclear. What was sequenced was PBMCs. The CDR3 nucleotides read TGTGCCAGCAGTCGTTGGCGAGAGACCCAGTACTTC. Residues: CASSRWRETQYF.